Detailed here is one TCR beta chain. The CDR3 is made up of 14 amino acids. The germline V gene has CDR1 GTSNPN and CDR2 SVGIG (reference sequence). The V end lost 3 bases, the J end lost 5 bases, and 16 bases lay between the germline ends. The assay was immunoSEQ multiplex PCR, and TCRdb's table has in-frame clones only and misses some. The table lists roughly 120,000 clones, roughly 80% of them singletons. The data originate from a study of blood T cell repertoires in COVID-19. Sequenced sample: peripheral blood. The chain uses TRBV30 and TRBJ1-1; D gene ambiguous. The sequence was collected from a man aged 50-60 years with acute or convalescent COVID-19. CDR3 sequence reads: CAWSPRSGWTEAFF. The CDR3 nucleotides read TGTGCCTGGAGCCCTAGATCCGGGTGGACTGAAGCTTTCTTT.